Listed below are T cell receptor beta chains from one sample, sequenced in a study of vaccination effects on CD4 cells after COVID-19. Profiled with immunoSEQ multiplex PCR; TCRdb holds only in-frame clones, not every one. The sample contains about 53,000 clones, about three quarters of which appear only once. What these receptors recognize is not known. The starting material was CD4+ T cells from PBMCs cultured without peptide, obtained before COVID-19 vaccination. The receptors were sampled from a human donor who received a COVID-19 vaccine. The CDR3 runs from the conserved cysteine through the conserved F or W. The D gene is left open where the match is weak. The size entry is marked missing in some rows and otherwise reads once, few, many or a size class.

TRBV5-1	.	TRBJ2-2	.	TGCGCCAGCACCTCCCGGGGAGAAAACACCGGGGAGCTGTTTTTT	CASTSRGENTGELFF
TRBV10-3	few	TRBJ2-5	.	TGTGCCACCGGCGGTAGGGGACCAGGCCTTCAAGAGACCCAGTACTTC	CATGGRGPGLQETQYF
TRBV6-6	.	TRBJ1-1	.	TGTGCCAGCAAGTTGAACACTGAAGCTTTCTTT	CASKLNTEAFF
TRBV7-6	.	TRBJ1-6	.	TGTGCCAGCAGCTTAGCGGGCATCGGCAACTCACCCCTCCACTTT	CASSLAGIGNSPLHF
TRBV19	few	TRBJ1-3	.	TGTGCCAGTCTCAGGTCCGCCGCTGGAAACACCATATATTTT	CASLRSAAGNTIYF
TRBV5-5	.	TRBJ2-2	TRBD2	TGTGCCAGCAGTCCTCTAGCGGGGGCTATCACCGGGGAGCTGTTTTTT	CASSPLAGAITGELFF
TRBV6-5	.	TRBJ1-5	TRBD1	TGTGCCAGCAGAACGGACAGGGACCTATATCAGCCCCAGCATTTT	CASRTDRDLYQPQHF
TRBV19	.	TRBJ2-3	TRBD1	TGTGCCAGTACTACCCGTTCAGGGGGCAGCACAGATACGCAGTATTTT	CASTTRSGGSTDTQYF
TRBV18	.	TRBJ1-5	.	TGTGCCAGCTCACCCTCCGGACGGTATAATCAGCCCCAGCATTTT	CASSPSGRYNQPQHF
TRBV29-1	once	TRBJ2-4	.	TGCAGCGTTGCGAGGGAAGATATTCAGTACTTC	CSVAREDIQYF
TRBV12-3/TRBV12-4	.	TRBJ2-1	.	TGTGCCAGCAGCCTCGGGACTTACAATGAGCAGTTCTTC	CASSLGTYNEQFF
TRBV19	.	TRBJ1-6	.	TGTGCCAGTAGTACCACGGGACACGTCATTAGCTCCTATAATTCACCCCTCCACTTT	CASSTTGHVISSYNSPLHF
TRBV5-1	.	TRBJ1-2	TRBD1	TGCGCCAGCAGCACCGACAGGGTTACTAACTATGGCTACACCTTC	CASSTDRVTNYGYTF
TRBV18	.	TRBJ2-6	.	TGTGCCAGCTCACCCTCAGGGGCCGGGGCCAACGTCCTGACTTTC	CASSPSGAGANVLTF
TRBV7-2	.	TRBJ2-2	.	TGTGCCAGCAGCCCACGACTTTGGATGAACACCGGGGAGCTGTTTTTT	CASSPRLWMNTGELFF
TRBV6-4	.	TRBJ2-2	.	TGTGCCAGCACGCGTGAGGGAGGATTGAACACCGGGGAGCTGTTTTTT	CASTREGGLNTGELFF
TRBV5-1	.	TRBJ2-1	.	TGCGCCAGCAGCGAGCAGGGGTTGCCCTCCTACAATGAGCAGTTCTTC	CASSEQGLPSYNEQFF
TRBV19	once	TRBJ2-1	.	TGTGCCAGTAGTTTCGCGGGACGTCCTTACAATGAGCAGTTCTTC	CASSFAGRPYNEQFF
TRBV7-2	.	TRBJ2-5	.	TGTGCCAGCAGCTTTGGGTTAACGGAGACCCAGTACTTC	CASSFGLTETQYF
TRBV2	.	TRBJ1-5	.	TGTGCCAGCAGTGAAGCGACAACGGGTCAGCCCCAGCATTTT	CASSEATTGQPQHF
TRBV2	.	TRBJ2-1	TRBD1	TGTGCCAGCAGCCGGGACAGGGATAACAATGAGCAGTTCTTC	CASSRDRDNNEQFF
TRBV19	few	TRBJ2-2	TRBD1	TGTGCCAGTAACCCGGGACAGGCGAACACCGGGGAGCTGTTTTTT	CASNPGQANTGELFF
TRBV6-1	.	TRBJ1-3	.	TGTGCCAGCAGTGCGACCACTGCTAGCTCTGGAAACACCATATATTTT	CASSATTASSGNTIYF
TRBV5-5	.	TRBJ1-4	.	TGTGCCAGCAGAACAAGTACAGGGAACGAAAAACTGTTTTTT	CASRTSTGNEKLFF
TRBV5-1	.	TRBJ1-6	.	TGCGCCAGCAGCTTGGTGCCGGGGGTCTCTTCACCCCTCCACTTT	CASSLVPGVSSPLHF
TRBV18	.	TRBJ1-6	.	TGTGCCAGCTCACCAGGGGCAAGGAATTCACCCCTCCACTTT	CASSPGARNSPLHF
TRBV19	.	TRBJ1-1	.	TGTGCCAGTAGTATTGGGCGGGGCAGAAACACTGAAGCTTTCTTT	CASSIGRGRNTEAFF
TRBV7-3	.	TRBJ2-1	TRBD1	TGTGCCAGCAGCTTAAGACAGGGGGCAGGGAGCAATGAGCAGTTCTTC	CASSLRQGAGSNEQFF
TRBV18	.	TRBJ1-6	TRBD1	TGTGCCAGCTCACCACTAGGACAGGGAAAGAATAATTCACCCCTCCACTTT	CASSPLGQGKNNSPLHF
TRBV9	once	TRBJ2-2	TRBD2	TGTGCCAGCAGCGGGAGCGGGGGGGCCAGCACCGGGGAGCTGTTTTTT	CASSGSGGASTGELFF
TRBV20-1	.	TRBJ1-1	.	TGCAGTGTTTCCGAAGGGTCAATAGCTTTCTTT	CSVSEGSIAFF
TRBV6-6	.	TRBJ2-5	.	TGTGCCAGCATAATGGGGCCAGCAACAGTAGAGACCCAGTACTTC	CASIMGPATVETQYF
TRBV5-6	.	TRBJ1-5	TRBD1	TGTGCCAGCAGCACTAGGGACAGGGCGAAGAGTCAGCCCCAGCATTTT	CASSTRDRAKSQPQHF
TRBV3-1/TRBV3-2	.	TRBJ1-2	.	TGTGCCAGCAGCCAAGATGGACAAGGCTATGGCTACACCTTC	CASSQDGQGYGYTF
TRBV30	once	TRBJ1-1	.	TGTGCCTGGACTCGGAATTTAGACACTGAAGCTTTCTTT	CAWTRNLDTEAFF
TRBV25-1	.	TRBJ2-1	.	TGTGCCAGCACACAGAGGAACTACAATGAGCAGTTCTTC	CASTQRNYNEQFF
TRBV12-3/TRBV12-4	.	TRBJ1-3	.	TGTGCCAGCACCGAAGGGGGAAACACCATATATTTT	CASTEGGNTIYF
TRBV5-1	.	TRBJ2-4	TRBD1	TGCGCCAGCAGCGGGGACAGGCCCCAAAACATTCAGTACTTC	CASSGDRPQNIQYF
TRBV12-3/TRBV12-4	once	TRBJ2-5	.	TGTGCCAGCAGTTTTCGGGGAGGGACCCAGTACTTC	CASSFRGGTQYF
TRBV15	.	TRBJ1-1	TRBD1	TGTGCCACCAGCAGAGCTACAGGGGGCACTGAAGCTTTCTTT	CATSRATGGTEAFF
TRBV19	.	TRBJ2-2	TRBD2	TGTGCCAGTAGTTATAGCGGGGACACCGGGGAGCTGTTTTTT	CASSYSGDTGELFF
TRBV5-5	.	TRBJ2-1	.	TGTGCCAGCAGCTTGGACTTAGCCCCCTACTACAATGAGCAGTTCTTC	CASSLDLAPYYNEQFF
TRBV9	once	TRBJ2-5	.	TGTGCCAGCAGATGGCCCCCGGGGCACCAAGAGACCCAGTACTTC	CASRWPPGHQETQYF
TRBV18	.	TRBJ1-1	.	TGTGCCAGCTCACCATATGTCGGTGGGTTTATGAACACTGAAGCTTTCTTT	CASSPYVGGFMNTEAFF
TRBV5-1	.	TRBJ2-3	TRBD1	TGCGCCAGCAGCTGGGGACAGCCCACAGATACGCAGTATTTT	CASSWGQPTDTQYF
TRBV4-1	once	TRBJ2-2	.	TGCGCCAGCAGCCCAGGCCCCGGGGAGCTGTTTTTT	CASSPGPGELFF
TRBV6-5	.	TRBJ2-3	.	TGTGCCAGCACTCAAGGGGGTATTGATACGCAGTATTTT	CASTQGGIDTQYF
TRBV12-3/TRBV12-4	.	TRBJ2-3	.	TGTGCCAGCCGCTTAGGAGATACGCAGTATTTT	CASRLGDTQYF
TRBV6-6	.	TRBJ2-3	.	TGTGCCAGCAGTACCCAGGACAGACGCACAGATACGCAGTATTTT	CASSTQDRRTDTQYF
TRBV28	.	TRBJ1-5	TRBD1	TGTGCCAGCAGTTTGACAGGGCGTCAGCCCCAGCATTTT	CASSLTGRQPQHF
TRBV7-2	.	TRBJ2-3	.	TGTGCCAGCAGCTTAGGGAGTCCCATACCCACAGATACGCAGTATTTT	CASSLGSPIPTDTQYF